This T cell receptor (beta chain) was captured by sequencing in a study of regulatory T cells in long-lasting Graves disease. With regard to this clonotype: Its antigen is not known.

CDR3-region Arm-PCR and iRepertoire HTBI primers produced the TCR beta libraries. Via MiXCR, TCRdb re-called the multiplex PCR reads, giving one row per CDR3 protein. The sample carries roughly 500,000 distinct CDR3 sequences, roughly 20% recorded once. Time point denoted: persistent/refractory GD, antithyroid drugs over 5 years with positive TRAb. PBMCs were the source of the RNA used for TCR sequencing. A blood draw put approximately 9 milliliters of peripheral blood into EDTA tubes. There are 13 residues in the CDR3. The germline V gene has CDR1 SGHDT and CDR2 YYEEEE. V was cut by 0 bases and J by 4 bases, with 7 bases left in between. Study outcomes and limitations: Persistent Graves' patients possessed reduced TCR diversity relative to recently diagnosed ones. Favored usage of TRBV28, TRBJ1-2 and TRBJ2-5 was recorded in persistent disease.

The sequence came from a female donor with Graves disease. The sequencing used peripheral blood mononuclear cells (PBMCs), collected when the disease was refractory, from a patient treated with antithyroid drugs. The chain is built from TRBV5-6 and TRBJ1-1; unclear D gene. Here the CDR3 DNA reads TGTGCCAGCAGCTTGGCGGGCCTCACTGAAGCTTTCTTT. This sequence encodes CASSLAGLTEAFF. Full variable domain (remainder filled in from reference TRBV5-6 and TRBJ1-1): DAGVTQSPTHLIKTRGQQVTLRCSPKSGHDTVSWYQQALGQGPQFIFQYYEEEERQRGNFPDRFSGHQFPNYSSELNVNALLLGDSALYLCASSLAGLTEAFFGQGTRLTVV.